A selection of T cell receptor beta chains follows, all from one sample in a study of CD8 T cells in Susac syndrome. TCRdb itself ran the immunoSEQ multiplex PCR reads through MiXCR, one entry per CDR3 protein. In the table there are 120,000 to 150,000 distinct CDR3 sequences, 85% to 95% of which are singletons. The material sequenced was CD4+ T cells from PBMCs. These receptors all come from a human donor with multiple sclerosis. The CDR3 runs from the conserved cysteine through the conserved F or W. D genes are given only for firm matches. The size of a clone is reported for some rows only, either as once, few or many, or as a class for expanded clones.

abundance,j_gene,v_gene,d_gene,CDR3aa,CDR3nt
NA,TRBJ2-7,TRBV5-1,NA,CASSLAWGSDEQYF,TGCGCCAGCAGCTTGGCGTGGGGATCGGACGAGCAGTACTTC
NA,TRBJ2-2,TRBV6-2/TRBV6-3,NA,CASSYSAGRSTGELFF,TGTGCCAGCAGTTACTCCGCAGGGAGAAGCACCGGGGAGCTGTTTTTT
NA,TRBJ2-1,TRBV3-1,NA,CASGQSGEQFF,TGTGCCAGCGGACAGAGCGGTGAGCAGTTCTTC
once,TRBJ1-2,TRBV11-2,NA,CASSIASWNYGYTF,TGTGCCAGCAGCATAGCAAGCTGGAACTATGGCTACACCTTC
NA,TRBJ2-3,TRBV4-3,TRBD2,CASSQAGLGPGTDTQYF,TGCGCCAGCAGCCAGGCGGGACTAGGCCCTGGCACAGATACGCAGTATTTT
NA,TRBJ2-3,TRBV11-2,NA,CASSPQGFGDTQYF,TGTGCCAGCAGCCCGCAGGGGTTTGGAGATACGCAGTATTTT
once,TRBJ2-1,TRBV3-1,NA,CASSQDSRHSYNEQFF,TGTGCCAGCAGCCAAGACTCCAGGCACTCCTACAATGAGCAGTTCTTC
NA,TRBJ2-5,TRBV20-1,NA,CSAREPVGPRETQYF,TGCAGTGCTAGAGAACCCGTCGGGCCCCGGGAGACCCAGTACTTC
NA,TRBJ2-2,TRBV6-1,TRBD2,CASSKTSGANTGELFF,TGTGCCAGCAGTAAGACTAGCGGGGCTAACACCGGGGAGCTGTTTTTT
NA,TRBJ2-7,TRBV20-1,NA,CSAAKTDGEQYF,TGCAGTGCAGCGAAGACAGATGGCGAGCAGTACTTC
NA,TRBJ2-5,TRBV5-4,NA,CASSLAGPGAQETQYF,TGTGCCAGCAGCTTGGCCGGCCCCGGGGCCCAAGAGACCCAGTACTTC
NA,TRBJ2-7,TRBV7-3,TRBD2,CASSLITGAGSEQYF,TGTGCCAGCAGCTTAATTACGGGAGCGGGATCCGAGCAGTACTTC
NA,TRBJ2-5,TRBV12-3/TRBV12-4,TRBD1,CASSVGQGMETQYF,TGTGCCAGCAGTGTCGGACAGGGGATGGAGACCCAGTACTTC
NA,TRBJ2-7,TRBV7-3,TRBD2,CASSLTGTSFDEQYF,TGTGCCAGCAGCTTAACGGGGACTAGCTTTGACGAGCAGTACTTC
NA,TRBJ2-3,TRBV7-3,TRBD2,CASSLAAGGQYF,TGTGCCAGCAGCTTAGCGGCGGGGGGGCAGTATTTT
NA,TRBJ1-5,TRBV7-8,TRBD1,CASSSDRAIGNQPQHF,TGTGCCAGCAGCTCGGACAGGGCAATAGGCAATCAGCCCCAGCATTTT
NA,TRBJ2-7,TRBV23-1,NA,CASSQSRGSSYEQYF,TGCGCCAGCAGTCAATCTCGAGGAAGCTCCTACGAGCAGTACTTC
NA,TRBJ2-1,TRBV7-9,TRBD1,CASSPQGQEYNEQFF,TGTGCCAGCAGCCCTCAGGGACAGGAATACAATGAGCAGTTCTTC
NA,TRBJ2-3,TRBV7-9,NA,CASSRTSTDTQYF,TGTGCCAGCAGCCGAACTAGCACAGATACGCAGTATTTT
few,TRBJ1-1,TRBV18,NA,CASSPQVNTEAFF,TGTGCCAGCTCACCACAGGTGAACACTGAAGCTTTCTTT
few,TRBJ2-5,TRBV20-1,TRBD1,CSARTGGETQYF,TGCAGTGCTAGAACAGGGGGGGAGACCCAGTACTTC
NA,TRBJ1-2,TRBV2,TRBD1,CASSDVGQGVYGYTF,TGTGCCAGCAGTGATGTAGGACAGGGGGTTTATGGCTACACCTTC
NA,TRBJ2-3,TRBV14,NA,CASSQAGMPDTQYF,TGTGCCAGCAGCCAAGCGGGTATGCCAGATACGCAGTATTTT
NA,TRBJ2-5,TRBV24-1,NA,CAPGEGGETQYF,TGTGCCCCCGGGGAGGGGGGGGAGACCCAGTACTTC
NA,TRBJ1-1,TRBV29-1,NA,CSVRSGGIEVFF,TGCAGCGTTCGGAGTGGGGGAATTGAAGTTTTCTTT
NA,TRBJ1-5,TRBV20-1,NA,CSAPPGRGNQPQHF,TGCAGTGCCCCTCCAGGCAGGGGCAATCAGCCCCAGCATTTT